These 6 T cell receptor beta chains came from one sample sequenced in a study of T cells in women clearing cervical HPV infection. Only in-frame clones appear in the TCRdb table, and some are missing; sequencing was by immunoSEQ multiplex PCR. Its listing shows 25,000 to 30,000 clones. Sequencing input: blood buffy coat. These receptors all stem from a woman aged 18-69 years with a cervical HPV16 infection that either progressed to CIN3+ or cleared (not recorded which).

By frequency, this clone registers medium-sized (0.01 to 0.1%). The DNA ends 3 residues before the CDR3 does, and the rest of the CDR3 is filled in from the germline J gene. J is TRBJ2-6 and V is TRBV19; D is possibly TRBD1 (6 bases). The CDR3 consists of 14 residues. Germline CDR1 reads LNHDA; CDR2 reads SQIVND (reference sequence). CDR3 DNA (partial): TGTGCCAGTAGTACCTACTCGGACAGTAAGGTC. Protein: CASSTYSDSKV. The CDR3 reads in full as CASSTYSDSKVLTF.

About this clone: The CDR3 end falls 3 residues outside the read, so it is completed with the germline J gene. The V gene is TRBV30, the J gene TRBJ2-4; D remains unclear. The germline CDR1 and CDR2 sequences are GTSNPN and SVGIG (reference sequence). The CDR3 is 13 residues long. The DNA read from the CDR3 is TGTGCCCTCCGTTCCCCGTTTAACTATGGT. As protein: CALRSPFNYG. The CDR3 reads in full as CALRSPFNYGQYF.

CDR3 in amino acids: CASSSVGFFKGTQYF. CDR3 bases read: TGTGCCAGCAGCTCAGTAGGCTTTTTTAAGGGTACG. The V gene is TRBV12-3 or TRBV12-4, the J gene TRBJ2-3; unclear D gene. The CDR3 extends 3 residues past the end of the read, so its final part is completed from the germline J gene. CDR3 length: 15 amino acids. V dropped 6 bases and J dropped 8 bases, with 21 bases sitting between them.

The sequenced CDR3 bases are TGCAGTGCTCCCGATCCGACAGGCCCGGGAGGC. Its protein product is CSAPDPTGPGG. The full CDR3 protein reads CSAPDPTGPGGYTF. V is TRBV20-1 and J is TRBJ1-2; possibly TRBD1 for D (6 bases). The CDR3 end falls 3 residues outside the read, so it is completed with the germline J gene. This CDR3 has 14 residues. Germline assignment: CDR1 DFQATT and CDR2 SNEGSKA (reference sequence).

A remark on this clone: Coverage ceases 3 residues before the CDR3 finishes, and the germline J gene fills in the end. V and J are TRBV7-9 and TRBJ1-2, with D perhaps matching TRBD1 (5 bases). The CDR3 has 13 residues. The germline CDR1 and CDR2 sequences are SEHNR and FQNEAQ (reference sequence). CDR3 DNA (partial): TGTGCCAGCAGCCCACCGGACGGGGGAGGC. This codes for CASSPPDGGG. The full CDR3 sequence reads CASSPPDGGGYTF.

Turning to this clone: The read ends 3 residues before the CDR3 terminus; that terminus is restored from the germline J gene. V usage is TRBV30 and J usage is TRBJ1-1; 8 nucleotides align to TRBD1. The germline CDR1 and CDR2 sequences are GTSNPN and SVGIG (reference sequence). Trimming removed 2 bases from V and 6 bases from J; junction bases left unmatched: 5. The length of the CDR3 is 13 residues. The DNA read from the CDR3 is TGTGCCTGGAGTCAGGGGGCGCACGCTGAA. Its protein is CAWSQGAHAE. The whole CDR3 protein reads CAWSQGAHAEAFF.